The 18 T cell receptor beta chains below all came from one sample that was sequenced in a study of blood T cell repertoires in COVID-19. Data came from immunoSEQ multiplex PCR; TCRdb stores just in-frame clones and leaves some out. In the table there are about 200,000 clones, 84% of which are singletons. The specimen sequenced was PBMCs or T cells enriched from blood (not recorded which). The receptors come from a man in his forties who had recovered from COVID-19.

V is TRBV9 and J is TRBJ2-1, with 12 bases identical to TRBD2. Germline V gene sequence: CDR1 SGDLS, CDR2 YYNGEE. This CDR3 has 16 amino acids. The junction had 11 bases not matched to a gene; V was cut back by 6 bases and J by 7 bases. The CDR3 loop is CASTASPTSGGNEQFF. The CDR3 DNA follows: TGTGCCAGCACCGCCAGTCCGACTAGCGGGGGTAATGAGCAGTTCTTC.

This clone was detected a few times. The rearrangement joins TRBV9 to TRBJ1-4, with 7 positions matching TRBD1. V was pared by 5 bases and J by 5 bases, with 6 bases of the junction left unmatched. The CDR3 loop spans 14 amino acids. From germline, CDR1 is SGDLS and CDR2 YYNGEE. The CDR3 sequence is CASSRAGGNEKLFF. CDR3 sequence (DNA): TGTGCCAGCAGTAGGGCAGGGGGGAATGAAAAACTGTTTTTT.

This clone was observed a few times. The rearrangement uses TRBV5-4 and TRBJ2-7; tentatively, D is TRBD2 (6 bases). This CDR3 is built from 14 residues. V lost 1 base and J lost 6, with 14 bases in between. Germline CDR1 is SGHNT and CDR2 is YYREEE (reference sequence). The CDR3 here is CASSLRSSAGEQYF. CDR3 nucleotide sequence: TGTGCCAGCAGCTTGAGGTCTAGCGCTGGCGAGCAGTACTTC.

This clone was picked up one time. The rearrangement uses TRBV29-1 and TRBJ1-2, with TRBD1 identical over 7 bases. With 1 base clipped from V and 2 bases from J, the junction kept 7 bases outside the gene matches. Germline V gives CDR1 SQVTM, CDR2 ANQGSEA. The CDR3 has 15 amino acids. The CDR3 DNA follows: TGCAGCGTTGAAGTGGCGGACAGGTTAAACTATGGCTACACCTTC. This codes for CSVEVADRLNYGYTF.

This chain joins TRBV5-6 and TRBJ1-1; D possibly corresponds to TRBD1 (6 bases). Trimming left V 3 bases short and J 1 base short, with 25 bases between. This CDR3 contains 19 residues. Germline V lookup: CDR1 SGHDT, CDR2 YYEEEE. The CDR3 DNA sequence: TGTGCCAGCAGCTCGATTCCCCCGATGGGGAGGGGGGGGAACACTGAAGCTTTCTTT. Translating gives CASSSIPPMGRGGNTEAFF.

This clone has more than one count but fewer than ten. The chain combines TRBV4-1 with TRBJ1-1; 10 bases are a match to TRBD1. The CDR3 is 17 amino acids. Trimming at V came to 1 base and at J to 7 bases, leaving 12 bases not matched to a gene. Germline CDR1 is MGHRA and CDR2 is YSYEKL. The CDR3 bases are TGCGCCAGCAGCCAAGGGACAACCGGGACAGGGGATGGTGAAGCTTTCTTT. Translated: CASSQGTTGTGDGEAFF.

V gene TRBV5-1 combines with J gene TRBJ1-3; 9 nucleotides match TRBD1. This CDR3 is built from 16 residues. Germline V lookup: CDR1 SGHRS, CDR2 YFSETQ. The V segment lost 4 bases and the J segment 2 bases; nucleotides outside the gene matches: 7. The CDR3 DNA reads TGCGCCAGCAGCCAAAACAGGGGGCCGGCTGGAAACACCATATATTTT. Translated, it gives CASSQNRGPAGNTIYF.

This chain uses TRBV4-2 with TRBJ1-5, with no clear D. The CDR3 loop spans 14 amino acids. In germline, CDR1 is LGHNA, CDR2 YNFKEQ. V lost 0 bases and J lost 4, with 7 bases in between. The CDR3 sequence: CASSQDGQNQPQHF. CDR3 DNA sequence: TGTGCCAGCAGCCAAGATGGTCAGAATCAGCCCCAGCATTTT.

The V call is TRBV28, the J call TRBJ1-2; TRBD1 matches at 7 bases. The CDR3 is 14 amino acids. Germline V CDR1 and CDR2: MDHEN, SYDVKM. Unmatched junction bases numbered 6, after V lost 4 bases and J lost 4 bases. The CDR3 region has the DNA TGTGCCAGCAGTTCCGGGACAGAACCCTATGGCTACACCTTC. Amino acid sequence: CASSSGTEPYGYTF.

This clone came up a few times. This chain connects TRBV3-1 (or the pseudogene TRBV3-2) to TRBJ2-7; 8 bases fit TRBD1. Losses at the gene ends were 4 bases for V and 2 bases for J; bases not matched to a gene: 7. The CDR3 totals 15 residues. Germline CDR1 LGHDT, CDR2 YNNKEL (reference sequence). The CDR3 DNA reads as TGTGCCAGCAGCCCGACAGGGGCTTTTCCCTACGAGCAGTACTTC. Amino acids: CASSPTGAFPYEQYF.

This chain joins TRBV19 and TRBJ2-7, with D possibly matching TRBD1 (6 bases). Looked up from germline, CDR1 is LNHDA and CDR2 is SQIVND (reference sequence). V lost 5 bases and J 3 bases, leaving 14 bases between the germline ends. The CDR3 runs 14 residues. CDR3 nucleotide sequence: TGTGCCAGTAGTGATGTGGACAGCCTCTACGAGCAGTACTTC. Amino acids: CASSDVDSLYEQYF.

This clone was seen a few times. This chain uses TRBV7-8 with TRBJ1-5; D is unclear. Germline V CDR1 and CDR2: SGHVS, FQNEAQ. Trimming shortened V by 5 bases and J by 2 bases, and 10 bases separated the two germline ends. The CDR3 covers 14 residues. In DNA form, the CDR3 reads TGTGCCAGCAGCGCAGGTCAAGGCAATCAGCCCCAGCATTTT. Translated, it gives CASSAGQGNQPQHF.

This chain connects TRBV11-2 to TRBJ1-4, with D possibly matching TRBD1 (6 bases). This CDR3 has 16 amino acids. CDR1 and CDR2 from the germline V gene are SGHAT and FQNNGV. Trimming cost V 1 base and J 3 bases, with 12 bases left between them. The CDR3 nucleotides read TGTGCCAGCAGCTTAGTTCGGGGGGCGGCTAATGAAAAACTGTTTTTT. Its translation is CASSLVRGAANEKLFF.

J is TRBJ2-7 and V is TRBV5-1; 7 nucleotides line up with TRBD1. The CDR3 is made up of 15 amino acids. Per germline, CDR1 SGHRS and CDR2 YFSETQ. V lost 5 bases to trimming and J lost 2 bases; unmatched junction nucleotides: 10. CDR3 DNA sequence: TGCGCCAGCAGGACCGGGACAGCGGATACCTACGAGCAGTACTTC. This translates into CASRTGTADTYEQYF.

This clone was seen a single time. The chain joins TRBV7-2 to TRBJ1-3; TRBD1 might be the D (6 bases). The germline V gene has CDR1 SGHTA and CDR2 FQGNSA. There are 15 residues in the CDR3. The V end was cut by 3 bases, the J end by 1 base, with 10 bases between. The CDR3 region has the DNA TGTGCCAGCAGCTTCATCAGGGGATCTGGAAACACCATATATTTT. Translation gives CASSFIRGSGNTIYF.

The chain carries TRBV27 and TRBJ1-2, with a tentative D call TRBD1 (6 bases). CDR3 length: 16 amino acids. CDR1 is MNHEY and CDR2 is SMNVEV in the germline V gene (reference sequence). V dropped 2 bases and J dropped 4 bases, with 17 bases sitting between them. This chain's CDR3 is CASSLLSGTPSYGYTF. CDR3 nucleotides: TGTGCCAGCAGTTTACTTTCGGGGACACCCTCCTATGGCTACACCTTC.

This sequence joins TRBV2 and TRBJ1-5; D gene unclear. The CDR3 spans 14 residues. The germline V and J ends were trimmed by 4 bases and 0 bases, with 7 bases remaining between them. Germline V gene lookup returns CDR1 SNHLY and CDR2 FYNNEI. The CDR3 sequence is CASSGPGSNQPQHF. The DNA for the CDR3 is TGTGCCAGCAGTGGACCGGGTAGCAATCAGCCCCAGCATTTT.

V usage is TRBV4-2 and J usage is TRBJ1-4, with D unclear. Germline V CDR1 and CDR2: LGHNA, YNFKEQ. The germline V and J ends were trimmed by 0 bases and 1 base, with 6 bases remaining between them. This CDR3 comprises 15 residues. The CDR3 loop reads CASSQDRGTNEKLFF. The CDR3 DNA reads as TGTGCCAGCAGCCAAGATCGGGGAACTAATGAAAAACTGTTTTTT.